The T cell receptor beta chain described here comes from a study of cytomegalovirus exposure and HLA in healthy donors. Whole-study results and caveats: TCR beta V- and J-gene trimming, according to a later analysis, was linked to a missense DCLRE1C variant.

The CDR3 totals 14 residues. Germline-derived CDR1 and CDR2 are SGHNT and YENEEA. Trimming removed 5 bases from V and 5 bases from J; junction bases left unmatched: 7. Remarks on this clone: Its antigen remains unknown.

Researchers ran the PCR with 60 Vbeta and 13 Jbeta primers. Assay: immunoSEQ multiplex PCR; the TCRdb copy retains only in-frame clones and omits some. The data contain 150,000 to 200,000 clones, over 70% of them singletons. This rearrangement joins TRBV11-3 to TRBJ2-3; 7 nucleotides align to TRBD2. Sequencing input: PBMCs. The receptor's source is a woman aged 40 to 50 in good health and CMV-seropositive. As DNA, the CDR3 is TGTGCCAGCAGCACTTCAGGGAGGGGAGATACGCAGTATTTT. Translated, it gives CASSTSGRGDTQYF.